This passage covers 32 T cell receptor beta chains from one sample sequenced in a study of blood T cell repertoires in COVID-19. This table comes from immunoSEQ multiplex PCR, and its TCRdb copy is limited to in-frame clones, with some not included. The table records roughly 140,000 clones, 80% to 85% of them present only once. Sequenced input: peripheral blood. The receptors originated from a human donor in a cohort sampled during active COVID-19.

The rearrangement uses TRBV5-6 and TRBJ1-5; D remains ambiguous. Germline V gene sequence: CDR1 SGHDT, CDR2 YYEEEE. The V end lost 1 base, the J end lost 0 bases, and 8 bases lay between the germline ends. The CDR3 contains 15 residues. CDR3 sequence (DNA): TGTGCCAGCAGCTTGTGGAGGGCTAGCAATCAGCCCCAGCATTTT. It encodes CASSLWRASNQPQHF.

This chain connects TRBV6-1 to TRBJ1-5; maybe TRBD1 (6 bases). Trimming took 2 bases from V and 1 from J, leaving 9 bases between them. In germline, CDR1 is MNHNS, CDR2 SASEGT. CDR3 length equals 15 residues. The CDR3 loop reads CASSEWQGSNQPQHF. The CDR3, as DNA: TGTGCCAGCAGTGAATGGCAGGGGAGCAATCAGCCCCAGCATTTT.

The V gene is TRBV7-2, the J gene TRBJ1-6; D is possibly TRBD1 (6 bases). V lost 3 bases, J lost 10 bases, and 16 bases lay in between. CDR1 and CDR2 from the germline V gene are SGHTA and FQGNSA. This CDR3 has 15 amino acids. The CDR3 reads CASSFGRGRGSPLHF. The CDR3 bases are TGTGCCAGCAGCTTCGGCAGGGGCCGTGGCTCACCCCTCCACTTT.

V usage is TRBV3-1 (or the pseudogene TRBV3-2) and J usage is TRBJ1-6, with 7 positions matching TRBD1. The V gene's germline CDR1 is LGHDT and CDR2 YNNKEL (reference sequence). CDR3 length equals 19 residues. The V and J ends lost 4 bases and 0 bases, in that order; junction bases with no gene match: 12. CDR3 amino acids: CASSPVKGDRRSYNSPLHF. DNA of the CDR3: TGTGCCAGCAGCCCCGTAAAAGGGGACAGACGCTCCTATAATTCACCCCTCCACTTT.

This clone was detected only once. The chain is built from TRBV7-2 and TRBJ1-1; no firm D call. The V gene lost 6 bases and the J gene lost 5 bases, with 16 bases spanning the gap. The CDR3 consists of 14 residues. Germline loops: CDR1 SGHTA, CDR2 FQGNSA. The CDR3 DNA reads TGTGCCAGCAGTCCCCCGCCGGGGAGGACTGAAGCTTTCTTT. Protein: CASSPPPGRTEAFF.

The V and J genes are TRBV5-4 and TRBJ2-7, with 12 bases matching TRBD1. CDR1 and CDR2 from the germline V gene are SGHNT and YYREEE (reference sequence). The J segment lost 2 bases and the V segment lost 3 bases, leaving 6 bases of the junction unmatched. This CDR3 has 16 residues. For the CDR3, the DNA is TGTGCCAGCAGCTCCTTCCGGGACAGGGGGCCCTACGAGCAGTACTTC. This codes for CASSSFRDRGPYEQYF. The full variable domain, rest sourced from reference TRBV5-4 and TRBJ2-7, is ETGVTQSPTHLIKTRGQQVTLRCSSQSGHNTVSWYQQALGQGPQFIFQYYREEENGRGNFPPRFSGLQFPNYSSELNVNALELDDSALYLCASSSFRDRGPYEQYFGPGTRLTVT.

The rearrangement links TRBV7-6 to TRBJ2-7; maybe TRBD2 (7 bases). From germline, CDR1 is SGHVS and CDR2 FNYEAQ. V dropped 4 bases and J dropped 4 bases, with 14 bases sitting between them. This CDR3 region has 14 residues. The CDR3 reads CASSSWAGAYEQYF. CDR3 in DNA: TGTGCCAGCAGCTCCTGGGCGGGGGCTTACGAGCAGTACTTC.

A few counts support this clone. V gene TRBV18 combines with J gene TRBJ2-1; 10 nucleotides match TRBD2. This CDR3 is 13 amino acids long. The J segment lost 15 bases and the V segment lost 2 bases, leaving 7 bases of the junction unmatched. From germline, CDR1 is KGHSH and CDR2 LQKENI. The CDR3 reads CASSPSERGGLFF. For the CDR3, the DNA is TGTGCCAGCTCACCATCGGAGCGGGGGGGCCTGTTCTTC.

This chain uses TRBV5-1 with TRBJ2-5, with TRBD1 matching over 8 bases. The germline gives CDR1 SGHRS, CDR2 YFSETQ. Trimming cost V 3 bases and J 5 bases; bases outside gene matches: 3. The CDR3 has 13 residues. This CDR3 reads CASSYRQGETQYF. The CDR3 DNA is TGCGCCAGCAGCTATCGACAGGGGGAGACCCAGTACTTC.

J is TRBJ2-7 and V is TRBV5-4, with D tentatively TRBD1 (6 bases). Germline CDR1 is SGHNT and CDR2 is YYREEE (reference sequence). The CDR3 is 13 amino acids. With 2 bases removed from V and 6 bases from J, the gap between germline ends came to 12 bases. CDR3 loop: CASSFVGGGEQYF. Written as DNA, the CDR3 is TGTGCCAGCAGCTTCGTTGGGGGCGGCGAGCAGTACTTC.

The V call is TRBV29-1, the J call TRBJ1-2, with TRBD1 identical over 7 bases. This CDR3 is built from 12 residues. With V trimmed by 7 bases and J by 7 bases, 9 bases remained unmatched. CDR1 is SQVTM and CDR2 is ANQGSEA in the germline V gene. In DNA, the CDR3 is TGCAGCGCCCTCGGACAGGTCGCTGGCTACACCTTC. Encoded protein: CSALGQVAGYTF.

As to this clone: This CDR3 is also generated by other DNA sequences in the sample. This chain joins TRBV4-2 and TRBJ1-4, with 9 nucleotides matching TRBD1. Per germline, CDR1 LGHNA and CDR2 YNFKEQ. CDR3 length equals 14 residues. Unmatched junction bases numbered 1, after V lost 3 bases and J lost 5 bases. The CDR3 reads CASSQGQGNEKLFF. The CDR3 DNA is TGTGCCAGCAGCCAGGGACAGGGCAATGAAAAACTGTTTTTT.

This chain uses TRBV28 with TRBJ2-3, with 10 bases fitting TRBD1. This CDR3 is built from 14 residues. CDR1 is MDHEN and CDR2 is SYDVKM in the germline V gene. Trimming at V came to 4 bases and at J to 3 bases, leaving 1 base not matched to a gene. CDR3 coding DNA: TGTGCCAGCAGTTCGGGACAGGGGACAGATACGCAGTATTTT. Residues: CASSSGQGTDTQYF. Drawing the rest from reference TRBV28 and TRBJ2-3, the complete variable domain is DVKVTQSSRYLVKRTGEKVFLECVQDMDHENMFWYRQDPGLGLRLIYFSYDVKMKEKGDIPEGYSVSREKKERFSLILESASTNQTSMYLCASSSGQGTDTQYFGPGTRLTVL.

The rearrangement uses TRBV19 and TRBJ2-7; 9 bases are shared with TRBD1. Looked up from germline, CDR1 is LNHDA and CDR2 is SQIVND (reference sequence). Trimming took 3 bases from V and 6 from J; bases not matched to a gene: 6. This CDR3 is built from 14 residues. The CDR3 nucleotides are TGTGCCAGTAGTATGCGGACAGGGGTTGGCGAGCAGTACTTC. The encoded protein is CASSMRTGVGEQYF.

The chain uses TRBV9 and TRBJ2-2; D is perhaps TRBD1 (5 bases). The CDR3 contains 15 residues. The V gene lost 2 bases and the J gene lost 4 bases, with 12 bases spanning the gap. Germline V CDR1 and CDR2: SGDLS, YYNGEE. In DNA, the CDR3 is TGTGCCAGCAGCGTTGGGGCGAAACCCACCGGGGAGCTGTTTTTT. As protein: CASSVGAKPTGELFF.

This chain joins TRBV4-1 and TRBJ2-5; 9 bases fit TRBD1. The CDR3 is made up of 16 amino acids. The V gene's germline CDR1 is MGHRA and CDR2 YSYEKL. V lost 0 bases to trimming and J lost 4 bases; unmatched junction nucleotides: 6. CDR3 bases: TGCGCCAGCAGCCAAGATTTGGGACAGGGATCAGAGACCCAGTACTTC. Protein: CASSQDLGQGSETQYF.

The chain couples TRBV4-2 to TRBJ1-2; tentatively, D is TRBD1 (6 bases). This CDR3 region has 13 residues. V shed 5 bases and J shed 5 bases, with 12 bases lying between them. The V gene's germline CDR1 is LGHNA and CDR2 YNFKEQ. CDR3 amino acids: CASSSEGGYGYTF. CDR3 sequence (DNA): TGTGCCAGCAGCAGTGAGGGGGGGTATGGCTACACCTTC.

CDR3 in amino acids: CASSPGQGFSYEQYF. The CDR3 DNA reads as TGTGCCAGCAGTCCGGGACAGGGCTTCTCCTACGAGCAGTACTTC. The V and J genes are TRBV6-5 and TRBJ2-7; 9 bases map to TRBD1. Germline V gives CDR1 MNHEY, CDR2 SVGAGI. The J segment lost 0 bases and the V segment lost 5 bases, leaving 5 bases of the junction unmatched. The CDR3 runs 15 residues.

The chain has TRBV2 and TRBJ1-1; 7 bases map to TRBD1. The CDR3 covers 12 residues. Germline CDR1 reads SNHLY; CDR2 reads FYNNEI. The junction had 1 base not matched to a gene; V was cut back by 4 bases and J by 5 bases. The CDR3 loop is CASSAGGTEAFF. Here the CDR3 DNA reads TGTGCCAGCAGTGCAGGGGGGACTGAAGCTTTCTTT.

The V gene is TRBV27, the J gene TRBJ1-3; tentatively, D is TRBD1 (5 bases). Germline CDR1 reads MNHEY; CDR2 reads SMNVEV (reference sequence). The CDR3 covers 15 residues. V was trimmed by 5 bases and J by 4 bases, leaving 15 bases between them. The CDR3 spells CASSRSGARGNTIYF. For the CDR3, the DNA is TGTGCCAGCAGTCGATCTGGGGCGCGAGGAAACACCATATATTTT.

The chain has TRBV3-1 (or the pseudogene TRBV3-2) and TRBJ1-2; D remains unclear. CDR3 length: 13 amino acids. V dropped 1 base and J dropped 8 bases, with 11 bases sitting between them. Germline V CDR1 and CDR2: LGHDT, YNNKEL (reference sequence). The chain's CDR3 is CASSQGGIGGYTF. CDR3 coding DNA: TGTGCCAGCAGCCAAGGAGGGATCGGCGGCTACACCTTC.

The rearrangement joins TRBV19 to TRBJ2-3; 8 nucleotides agree with TRBD1. V lost 6 bases, J lost 3 bases, and 11 bases stayed unmatched. This CDR3 contains 16 residues. CDR1 is LNHDA and CDR2 is SQIVND in the germline V gene (reference sequence). As DNA, the CDR3 is TGTGCCAGTAGCATAAGAAAGACAGGGGTGACAGATACGCAGTATTTT. Amino acids: CASSIRKTGVTDTQYF.

V and J are TRBV10-3 and TRBJ1-1; 11 bases are shared with TRBD1. The CDR3 runs 17 residues. V lost 0 bases to trimming and J lost 0 bases; unmatched junction nucleotides: 3. The germline CDR1 and CDR2 sequences are ENHRY and SYGVKD. DNA of the CDR3: TGTGCCATCAGTGAGTCGAGGGACAGGGGGGTGAACACTGAAGCTTTCTTT. It encodes CAISESRDRGVNTEAFF.

This rearrangement joins TRBV4-1 to TRBJ1-4; D perhaps matches TRBD1 (5 bases). Germline CDR1 reads MGHRA; CDR2 reads YSYEKL. V gave up 4 bases and J gave up 8 bases, with 17 bases separating them. CDR3 length: 15 residues. In DNA form, the CDR3 reads TGCGCCAGCAGCCCAAGACCAGGGCCTGGAGAAAAACTGTTTTTT. It translates to CASSPRPGPGEKLFF.

The genes are TRBV19 and TRBJ1-6; D may be TRBD1 (5 bases). Germline CDR1 LNHDA, CDR2 SQIVND (reference sequence). V gave up 5 bases and J gave up 5 bases, with 13 bases separating them. CDR3 length: 15 amino acids. The CDR3 coding sequence is TGTGCCAGTAGTTTTCTAGGGACTAATAATTCACCCCTCCACTTT. Translated: CASSFLGTNNSPLHF.

The chain couples TRBV24-1 to TRBJ2-1; D may be TRBD1 (6 bases). Trimming removed 4 bases from V and 8 bases from J, with 20 bases in between. Germline V gene lookup returns CDR1 KGHDR and CDR2 SFDVKD. The length of the CDR3 is 16 residues. The CDR3 spells CATSESGTSWSYEQFF. DNA of the CDR3: TGTGCCACCAGTGAGTCCGGGACATCGTGGTCTTATGAGCAGTTCTTC.

This clone was seen at least ten times. The gene calls are TRBV7-9 and TRBJ1-2; D is unresolved. CDR1 is SEHNR, CDR2 FQNEAQ, per germline (reference sequence). This CDR3 is built from 14 residues. V lost 1 base to trimming and J lost 4 bases, with 10 bases between them. The CDR3 is CASSLEVYGYGYTF. Written as DNA, the CDR3 is TGTGCCAGCAGCTTAGAAGTGTACGGCTATGGCTACACCTTC.

The table lists this clone with a count of one. This chain connects TRBV11-3 to TRBJ2-7; 7 bases are shared with TRBD1. The germline gives CDR1 SGHNT, CDR2 YENEEA. The CDR3 runs to 15 residues. The V and J ends lost 1 base and 1 base, in that order; junction bases with no gene match: 4. CDR3 sequence: CASSLAGRGSYEQYF. As DNA, the CDR3 is TGTGCCAGCAGCTTAGCAGGCAGGGGGTCCTACGAGCAGTACTTC. Combining the CDR3 with reference TRBV11-3 and TRBJ2-7 gives the whole variable domain EAGVVQSPRYKIIEKKQPVAFWCNPISGHNTLYWYLQNLGQGPELLIRYENEEAVDDSQLPKDRFSAERLKGVDSTLKIQPAELGDSAVYLCASSLAGRGSYEQYFGPGTRLTVT.

The chain combines TRBV6-5 with TRBJ1-5; maybe TRBD1 (5 bases). CDR3 length: 14 amino acids. V lost 4 bases and J lost 3, with 10 bases in between. The V gene's germline CDR1 is MNHEY and CDR2 SVGAGI. The CDR3: CASSFDRYNQPQHF. The CDR3 DNA reads TGTGCCAGCAGTTTCGACAGATACAATCAGCCCCAGCATTTT.

The chain combines TRBV6-5 with TRBJ1-6; no clear D. The CDR3 consists of 11 residues. The V and J ends lost 9 bases and 7 bases respectively, with 7 bases between them. Germline-derived CDR1 and CDR2 are MNHEY and SVGAGI. CDR3 bases: TGTGCCAGTAGAGGGAATTCACCCCTCCACTTT. Translation gives CASRGNSPLHF.

This chain links TRBV30 with TRBJ1-2; D not resolved. CDR1 and CDR2 (germline): GTSNPN, SVGIG (reference sequence). The CDR3 is made up of 13 amino acids. V was clipped by 3 bases and J by 7 bases, with 15 bases between them. CDR3 amino acids: CAWRLAELGGYTF. For the CDR3, the DNA is TGTGCCTGGAGACTGGCTGAGCTAGGTGGCTACACCTTC.

The rearrangement links TRBV20-1 to TRBJ2-3, with 10 bases matching TRBD1. Trimming took 7 bases from V and 14 from J; bases not matched to a gene: 15. The CDR3 consists of 13 residues. CDR1 DFQATT and CDR2 SNEGSKA come from the germline V gene (reference sequence). Here the CDR3 DNA reads TGCAGTGTTAGTCCCGGGACAGGGGCCCTGGCGTATTTT. Translating it yields CSVSPGTGALAYF.